This TCR beta chain was captured by sequencing in a study of human T cells and chemical hapten exposure. Background on the study: Patch tests put 0.01% DPC on the upper back, read at 6 days.

As for time point: pre-sensitization, week 0. As to treatment: therapeutic diphenylcyclopropenone sensitization with weekly scalp DPC. TCRdb processed the RACE reads anew with MiXCR; each CDR3 protein has one entry. Of about 85,000 distinct CDR3 sequences listed, about 8% are singletons. The length of the CDR3 is 14 residues. V was clipped by 3 bases and J by 2 bases, with 14 bases between them. Germline CDR1 and CDR2: SQVTM and ANQGSEA. Sample: whole blood, taken in connection with sensitization to the hapten diphenylcyclopropenone (DPC). The chain is built from TRBV29-1 and TRBJ2-7; a possible D gene is TRBD1 (6 bases). The sequence derives from a man between 40 and 49 years old with alopecia areata. Some clones in this sample may be carry-over from other donors' samples. CDR3 loop: CSVDRSGDPYEQYF. The CDR3, as DNA: TGCAGCGTTGATCGGTCAGGGGATCCCTACGAGCAGTACTTC.